Below, 26 T cell receptor beta chains from the same sample are listed, as sequenced in a study of Graves' ophthalmopathy and Graves' hyperthyroidism. Amplification of the TCR beta CDR3 regions used RNA transcripts (as template). First-round RT-PCR with HTBI primers preceded a second-round multiplex PCR. TCRdb re-called the multiplex PCR reads with MiXCR, one entry per CDR3 protein. The sample holds some 380,000 distinct CDR3 sequences, 15% seen once. The sequenced sample consisted of peripheral blood. The receptor source for this set is a woman under 30 with stable Graves' hyperthyroidism.

At least ten counts were recorded for this clonotype. The genes are TRBV6-5 and TRBJ2-2, with a weak D call TRBD2 (5 bases). This CDR3 contains 16 residues. Between the trimmed V and J ends, which lost 0 bases and 8 bases, there was a span of 16 bases. Per the germline V gene, CDR1 is MNHEY and CDR2 is SVGAGI. This CDR3 is CASSYSGDQTKGELFF. CDR3 coding DNA: TGTGCCAGCAGTTACTCGGGAGACCAGACCAAGGGGGAGCTGTTTTTT.

The table lists this clonotype with many counts. CDR3 in amino acids: CASRTGTSGGQETQYF. CDR3 nucleotide sequence: TGTGCCAGCAGAACCGGGACTAGCGGGGGGCAAGAGACCCAGTACTTC. The chain combines TRBV5-8 with TRBJ2-5; TRBD2 aligns across 15 bases. CDR3 length: 16 amino acids. Germline CDR1 is SGHTS and CDR2 is YDEGEE. Trimming removed 5 bases from V and 2 bases from J; junction bases left unmatched: 4.

At least ten counts were recorded for this clonotype. One junction end disagrees with the germline gene, perhaps due to a read error. As DNA, the CDR3 is TGTGCCAGCAGCCTCGGGACGCCGAGCAACTATGACTACACCTTC. Its translation: CASSLGTPSNYDYTF. V gene TRBV12-3 or TRBV12-4 combines with J gene TRBJ1-2; possible D gene TRBD1, 5 bases. The CDR3 is 15 residues long.

The sample holds many counts of this clonotype. One junction end does not reproduce the germline sequence, and a read error may be involved. V is TRBV12-3 or TRBV12-4 and J is TRBJ1-1, with unresolved D. CDR3 length: 8 residues. CDR3: CASSARVF. The CDR3 coding sequence is TGTGCCAGCAGTGCTCGTGTCTTT.

This clonotype was counted many times. The chain combines TRBV6-2 or TRBV6-3 with TRBJ2-2; 10 positions agree with TRBD2. CDR1 is MNHEY, CDR2 SVGEGT, per germline. V lost 7 bases and J lost 3; bases outside the gene matches: 8. The CDR3 totals 16 residues. CDR3 residues: CASTDGLAGDTGELFF. The CDR3 region has the DNA TGTGCCAGCACCGACGGGCTAGCGGGGGACACCGGGGAGCTGTTTTTT.

This chain links TRBV2 with TRBJ2-7; TRBD1 matches 9 bases. Germline CDR1 reads SNHLY; CDR2 reads FYNNEI. The ends lost 6 bases at V and 5 bases at J; junction bases unmatched: 11. This CDR3 is built from 15 residues. The CDR3 region is CASRLEQGANDEQYF. CDR3 nucleotides: TGTGCCAGCAGACTCGAACAGGGGGCGAACGACGAGCAGTACTTC.

This clonotype has just a few counts. V gene TRBV4-2 combines with J gene TRBJ2-7; 7 nucleotides align to TRBD2. The junction had 9 bases not matched to a gene; V was cut back by 4 bases and J by 3 bases. There are 15 residues in the CDR3. Germline V gene sequence: CDR1 LGHNA, CDR2 YNFKEQ. Written as DNA, the CDR3 is TGTGCCAGCAGCCTGGGACTATCGGACCTCTACGAGCAGTACTTC. Amino acids: CASSLGLSDLYEQYF.

This clonotype was picked up many times. The chain recombines TRBV12-3 or TRBV12-4 with TRBJ2-5, with a weak D call TRBD1 (5 bases). CDR3 size: 15 residues. The ends were cut back, 4 bases at V and 5 bases at J, with 17 bases in the middle. The CDR3 loop is CASSWRQHPRETQYF. The CDR3 coding sequence is TGTGCCAGCAGTTGGAGACAGCATCCCCGGGAGACCCAGTACTTC.

This chain connects TRBV18 to TRBJ1-2, with D possibly being TRBD1 (5 bases). The germline V and J ends were trimmed by 3 bases and 9 bases, with 20 bases remaining between them. Germline V CDR1 and CDR2: KGHSH, LQKENI. The CDR3 is made up of 15 amino acids. For the CDR3, the DNA is TGTGCCAGCTCACCCATACGGGACGCATTTGCGAGCTACACCTTC. This translates into CASSPIRDAFASYTF.

Remarks on this clonotype: No conserved phenylalanine or tryptophan is present at the end of the CDR3, so a read error is the likely explanation. No DNA is shown, since the ends of the CDR3 on it are uncertain; the CDR3 is the one TCRdb lists. The genes are TRBV10-3 and TRBJ1-1; TRBD1 reflects the table's D call only, with no check against the DNA. The CDR3 comprises 15 residues, both ends counted. From germline, CDR1 is ENHRY and CDR2 SYGVKD. The CDR3 loop is CAISEGQLMNTEACL.

This clonotype was seen many times. V gene TRBV28 combines with J gene TRBJ2-7, with D possibly being TRBD2 (5 bases). V lost 2 bases to trimming and J lost 0 bases, with 8 bases between them. The CDR3 loop spans 14 amino acids. In germline, CDR1 is MDHEN, CDR2 SYDVKM. This CDR3 reads CASSLEGFSYEQYF. CDR3 coding DNA: TGTGCCAGCAGTTTAGAGGGATTCTCCTACGAGCAGTACTTC. The whole variable domain, remainder taken from reference TRBV28 and TRBJ2-7, is DVKVTQSSRYLVKRTGEKVFLECVQDMDHENMFWYRQDPGLGLRLIYFSYDVKMKEKGDIPEGYSVSREKKERFSLILESASTNQTSMYLCASSLEGFSYEQYFGPGTRLTVT.

This clonotype appeared a few times. This chain connects TRBV4-1 to TRBJ2-7; 10 bases align to TRBD2. Germline CDR1 reads MGHRA; CDR2 reads YSYEKL. The J segment lost 3 bases and the V segment lost 2 bases, leaving 4 bases of the junction unmatched. This CDR3 has 15 amino acids. CDR3 bases: TGCGCCAGCAGCCAAACTAGCGGGGCCCTCTACGAGCAGTACTTC. This translates into CASSQTSGALYEQYF.

The J gene is TRBJ2-7, the V gene TRBV6-5; TRBD2 might be the D (6 bases). V lost 6 bases, J lost 6 bases, and 18 bases lay in between. The CDR3 totals 14 residues. Looked up from germline, CDR1 is MNHEY and CDR2 is SVGAGI. The CDR3 loop is CASRYTPSVSEQYF. The DNA of the CDR3 is TGTGCCAGCAGGTATACTCCTAGCGTAAGCGAGCAGTACTTC.

The sample holds many counts of this clonotype. V is TRBV12-3 or TRBV12-4 and J is TRBJ1-1, with 8 bases matching TRBD1. J lost 3 bases, V lost 0 bases, and 6 bases had no gene match. The length of the CDR3 is 16 residues. The CDR3 loop is CASSLAVGRGHTEAFF. As DNA, the CDR3 is TGTGCCAGCAGTTTAGCGGTTGGCAGGGGGCACACTGAAGCTTTCTTT.

This clonotype was counted ten times or more. This chain uses TRBV6-2 or TRBV6-3 with TRBJ1-5; tentative D call: TRBD1 (5 bases). Germline V lookup: CDR1 MNHEY, CDR2 SVGEGT. The CDR3 consists of 17 residues. V lost 6 bases, J lost 0 bases, and 18 bases lay in between. CDR3 amino acids: CASRNKSGTDSNQPQHF. CDR3 bases: TGTGCCAGCAGAAACAAAAGCGGGACGGATAGCAATCAGCCCCAGCATTTT.

The sample holds many counts of this clonotype. V gene TRBV4-1 combines with J gene TRBJ2-7; D is uncertain. The CDR3 contains 13 residues. The V gene lost 0 bases and the J gene lost 4 bases, with 7 bases spanning the gap. Germline assignment: CDR1 MGHRA and CDR2 YSYEKL. CDR3 DNA: TGCGCCAGCAGCCAAGAGGCGCGGTACGAGCAGTACTTC. Its protein is CASSQEARYEQYF.

This sequence joins TRBV4-1 and TRBJ2-7; no definite D call. The CDR3 length is 14 residues. Trimming pared 1 base from V and 2 bases from J, leaving 9 bases between. The germline V gene has CDR1 MGHRA and CDR2 YSYEKL. CDR3 sequence: CASSQVLLTYEQYF. The CDR3 DNA reads as TGCGCCAGCAGCCAAGTTCTTTTGACCTACGAGCAGTACTTC.

This clonotype was observed many times. The chain combines TRBV27 with TRBJ1-2; D is unresolved. With 6 bases removed from V and 1 base from J, the gap between germline ends came to 9 bases. From germline, CDR1 is MNHEY and CDR2 SMNVEV (reference sequence). The CDR3 loop spans 13 amino acids. The CDR3 DNA is TGTGCCAGCAGGGCAGGCAATAACTATGGCTACACCTTC. Amino acid sequence: CASRAGNNYGYTF.

This clonotype was counted at least ten times. CDR3 loop: CASGSQGNGYTF. CDR3 sequence (DNA): TGTGCTAGTGGTTCCCAGGGTAATGGCTACACCTTC. The chain carries TRBV12-5 and TRBJ1-2, with D possibly TRBD1 on 5 matching bases. Looked up from germline, CDR1 is LGHNT and CDR2 is FRNRAP. The CDR3 has 12 residues. The germline V and J ends were trimmed by 4 bases and 6 bases, with 9 bases remaining between them. The full variable domain, completed using reference TRBV12-5 and TRBJ1-2, is DARVTQTPRHKVTEMGQEVTMRCQPILGHNTVFWYRQTMMQGLELLAYFRNRAPLDDSGMPKDRFSAEMPDATLATLKIQPSEPRDSAVYFCASGSQGNGYTFGSGTRLTVV.

This clonotype was recorded at least ten times. The chain couples TRBV11-2 to TRBJ2-2; possibly TRBD1 for D (5 bases). The CDR3 is 15 amino acids. V was trimmed by 0 bases and J by 6 bases, leaving 11 bases between them. The germline CDR1 and CDR2 sequences are SGHAT and FQNNGV. DNA for the CDR3: TGTGCCAGCAGCTTAGATGTCGCAGGGTCCGGGGAGCTGTTTTTT. Its translation: CASSLDVAGSGELFF.

At least ten counts were recorded for this clonotype. The CDR3 DNA sequence: TGTGCCAGTAGTGCCCTCGACAGGGGTTGGGGGGAGACCCAGTACTTC. Translation: CASSALDRGWGETQYF. This rearrangement joins TRBV19 to TRBJ2-5, with 8 bases matching TRBD1. The V gene's germline CDR1 is LNHDA and CDR2 SQIVND (reference sequence). Trimming removed 5 bases from V and 5 bases from J; junction bases left unmatched: 13. CDR3 length: 16 amino acids.

The chain joins TRBV12-3 or TRBV12-4 to TRBJ2-5, with 7 bases fitting TRBD1. This CDR3 has 14 amino acids. V dropped 7 bases and J dropped 2; count of bases not matched to a gene: 7. For the CDR3, the DNA is TGTGCCAGCACCGCCGGGACAGTTCAAGAGACCCAGTACTTC. Its protein is CASTAGTVQETQYF.

The gene calls are TRBV7-8 and TRBJ2-2; TRBD1 matches 7 bases. This CDR3 has 16 residues. Germline CDR1 reads SGHVS; CDR2 reads FQNEAQ. The V and J ends lost 0 bases and 6 bases, in that order; junction bases with no gene match: 7. This CDR3 is CASSLAGQALAGELFF. DNA of the CDR3: TGTGCCAGCAGCTTAGCTGGACAGGCCCTAGCCGGGGAGCTGTTTTTT.

In its sample, this clonotype was seen many times. V gene TRBV6-2 or TRBV6-3 combines with J gene TRBJ1-2, with 8 bases identical to TRBD1. J lost 5 bases, V lost 5 bases, and 7 bases had no gene match. Germline CDR1 and CDR2: MNHEY and SVGEGT. CDR3 length equals 14 residues. For the CDR3, the DNA is TGTGCCAGCAGTACAACCGGGACAGGTTATGGCTACACCTTC. Translating it yields CASSTTGTGYGYTF.

The CDR3 sequence: CASSGGLGTYEQYF. The CDR3 nucleotides read TGTGCCAGTTCAGGCGGACTAGGAACCTACGAGCAGTACTTC. This chain connects TRBV27 to TRBJ2-7; 7 bases are shared with TRBD2. Germline values: CDR1 MNHEY, CDR2 SMNVEV (reference sequence). The CDR3 is 14 residues long. V lost 9 bases and J lost 2; bases outside the gene matches: 10.

This clonotype was seen a few times. The rearrangement uses TRBV6-1 and TRBJ1-1, with TRBD1 matching over 7 bases. CDR1 is MNHNS, CDR2 SASEGT, per germline. The CDR3 sequence is 14 residues long. V lost 6 bases to trimming and J lost 11 bases; unmatched junction nucleotides: 15. The CDR3 reads CASRNRGRVLGAFF. The DNA for the CDR3 is TGTGCCAGCAGAAACAGGGGAAGGGTACTGGGCGCTTTCTTT.